These 27 T cell receptor beta chains originate from one sample sequenced in a study of CXCR3-negative and CXCR3-positive naive CD8 T cells. For these TCRs, the target antigens are not known. The authors prepared UMI-labeled TRB cDNA libraries by 5' RACE. One entry per CDR3 protein, without DNA, is what TCRdb gives after re-calling the 5' RACE reads. The table for this sample gives 130,000 to 150,000 distinct CDR3 sequences. Study-level findings and limits: CXCR3-expressing naive cells carried TRB CDR3s more hydrophobic than those of CXCR3-negative naive cells.

Material for sequencing was naive CXCR3+ CD8+ T cells from blood. Subset indicated: CD45RO-CCR7+CD27+CD95- naive CD8+ T cells expressing CXCR3 (TNR3+). These receptors all come from a human donor in good health. Some clones in this sample may be carry-over from other donors' samples.

The V gene is TRBV4-1, the J gene TRBJ1-2. CDR3 size: 15 residues. The germline CDR1 and CDR2 sequences are MGHRA and YSYEKL. This chain's CDR3 is CASSQDPLGNYGYTF.

V and J are TRBV7-6 and TRBJ2-1. Germline V gives CDR1 SGHVS, CDR2 FNYEAQ. The CDR3 is 14 amino acids. The CDR3 loop reads CASSPSGSLNEQFF.

V is TRBV7-6 and J is TRBJ2-1; the TCRdb D gene call, TRBD1, has no DNA to confirm it. Germline lookup yields CDR1 SGHVS and CDR2 FNYEAQ. The CDR3 runs to 15 residues. CDR3 in amino acids: CASSLGGGLNNEQFF.

The V call is TRBV15, the J call TRBJ2-1; TCRdb returns TRBD2, unconfirmable since there is no DNA. This CDR3 spans 17 amino acids. The germline V gene has CDR1 LNHNV and CDR2 YYDKDF (reference sequence). The CDR3 is CATSRDSAAGGGLEQFF.

Here the CDR3 reads CASIGRGETQYF. V and J are TRBV12-3 or TRBV12-4 and TRBJ2-5. The CDR3 has 12 residues.

The genes are TRBV10-3 and TRBJ2-1; no DNA is available, so the TRBD1 call from TCRdb remains unchecked. The CDR3 is 14 amino acids. CDR1 ENHRY and CDR2 SYGVKD come from the germline V gene. The CDR3 here is CAITSGDREGEQFF.

The chain recombines TRBV9 with TRBJ1-1; TCRdb's D call, TRBD1, is unchecked because there is no DNA. The CDR3 sequence is 13 residues long. CDR1 SGDLS and CDR2 YYNGEE come from the germline V gene. The CDR3 protein is CASSDQGAAEAFF.

This sequence joins TRBV24-1 and TRBJ2-5; TCRdb selects TRBD1, and the lack of DNA leaves this call unchecked. Germline CDR1 and CDR2: KGHDR and SFDVKD. CDR3 length equals 18 residues. The CDR3 loop reads CATSDFPAGRPYQETQYF.

The chain is built from TRBV24-1 and TRBJ2-5; TCRdb selects TRBD1, and the lack of DNA leaves this call unchecked. Germline loops: CDR1 KGHDR, CDR2 SFDVKD. The CDR3 extends over 17 amino acids. CDR3: CATSENTRDSWMETQYF.

The rearrangement uses TRBV29-1 and TRBJ2-1; TCRdb's D gene call, TRBD1, goes unchecked for lack of DNA. The V gene's germline CDR1 is SQVTM and CDR2 ANQGSEA. CDR3 length: 13 residues. This chain's CDR3 is CSAGEIQGNEQFF.

The gene calls are TRBV2 and TRBJ2-3. The CDR3 is 13 amino acids. The V gene's germline CDR1 is SNHLY and CDR2 FYNNEI. The CDR3 protein is CASSVSQTDTQYF.

The rearrangement uses TRBV7-9 and TRBJ1-5; lacking DNA, the TRBD1 call made by TCRdb goes unchecked. Per germline, CDR1 SEHNR and CDR2 FQNEAQ (reference sequence). This CDR3 spans 15 amino acids. The CDR3 here is CASSEGAEGNQPQHF.

This rearrangement joins TRBV12-3 or TRBV12-4 to TRBJ2-1; TCRdb selects TRBD1, and the lack of DNA leaves this call unchecked. The CDR3 contains 16 residues. The CDR3 sequence: CASSAPGRISYNEQFF.

This rearrangement joins TRBV7-9 to TRBJ2-3. The CDR3 is made up of 15 amino acids. Germline loops: CDR1 SEHNR, CDR2 FQNEAQ (reference sequence). The CDR3 here is CASSLEASPTDTQYF.

This chain connects TRBV19 to TRBJ2-2; TCRdb's D call, TRBD2, is unchecked because there is no DNA. This CDR3 has 15 residues. The germline V gene encodes CDR1 LNHDA and CDR2 SQIVND (reference sequence). The CDR3 loop is CASTPVGGGDGELFF.

This chain links TRBV28 with TRBJ1-1; TCRdb calls TRBD1, which cannot be checked without DNA. CDR1 MDHEN and CDR2 SYDVKM come from the germline V gene. The CDR3 is made up of 12 amino acids. CDR3 sequence: CASNDHRGQAFF.

The genes are TRBV19 and TRBJ2-3; TCRdb's D call, TRBD2, is unchecked because there is no DNA. From germline, CDR1 is LNHDA and CDR2 SQIVND (reference sequence). CDR3 size: 14 residues. The CDR3 sequence is CASFGAGTTDTQYF. Together with reference TRBV19 and TRBJ2-3, the CDR3 gives the full variable domain: DGGITQSPKYLFRKEGQNVTLSCEQNLNHDAMYWYRQDPGQGLRLIYYSQIVNDFQKGDIAEGYSVSREKKESFPLTVTSAQKNPTAFYLCASFGAGTTDTQYFGPGTRLTVL.

The chain recombines TRBV5-6 with TRBJ2-2; checking the TCRdb D call of TRBD2 is not possible without DNA. Germline CDR1 is SGHDT and CDR2 is YYEEEE. CDR3 length: 18 amino acids. The CDR3: CASSLPLFLAGVTGELFF.

The V call is TRBV6-4, the J call TRBJ1-5; the TCRdb D gene call, TRBD1, has no DNA to confirm it. The CDR3 has 20 residues. The germline V gene has CDR1 MRHNA and CDR2 SNTAGT. CDR3 residues: CASSDSNQSWTLDSNQPQHF.

The chain employs TRBV6-6 and TRBJ2-7; the D call from TCRdb, TRBD1, cannot be confirmed without DNA. The CDR3 runs to 13 residues. Germline CDR1 is MNHNY and CDR2 is SVGAGI (reference sequence). The CDR3 sequence is CATHEDRVHEQYF.

The CDR3 protein is CASSYLPRTGWETQYF. The chain employs TRBV6-2 or TRBV6-3 and TRBJ2-5; checking the TCRdb D call of TRBD1 is not possible without DNA. Germline V gives CDR1 MNHEY, CDR2 SVGEGT. The CDR3 length is 16 residues.

The chain joins TRBV5-6 to TRBJ2-7; TCRdb's D gene call, TRBD2, goes unchecked for lack of DNA. This CDR3 region has 15 residues. CDR1 and CDR2 (germline): SGHDT, YYEEEE. The CDR3 loop is CASSSSGGPVYEQYF.

The chain's CDR3 is CATSHRDRGWEKLFF. The chain joins TRBV15 to TRBJ1-4; TCRdb reports TRBD1, a call that lacks DNA to check it against. CDR1 and CDR2 from the germline V gene are LNHNV and YYDKDF (reference sequence). This CDR3 has 15 amino acids.

This chain joins TRBV5-1 and TRBJ2-1; TCRdb returns TRBD2, unconfirmable since there is no DNA. Looked up from germline, CDR1 is SGHRS and CDR2 is YFSETQ. The CDR3 runs 17 residues. The chain's CDR3 is CASSSDPSGGASGEQFF.

This chain uses TRBV7-8 with TRBJ2-1. Germline assignment: CDR1 SGHVS and CDR2 FQNEAQ. This CDR3 has 13 amino acids. CDR3 region: CASSLQHPNEQFF.

The rearrangement links TRBV30 to TRBJ2-7. From germline, CDR1 is GTSNPN and CDR2 SVGIG (reference sequence). This CDR3 has 15 residues. The CDR3 is CAWSPTYLSSYEQYF.

V and J are TRBV18 and TRBJ1-4; TCRdb designates TRBD1, a call that cannot be tested without DNA. Germline V lookup: CDR1 KGHSH, CDR2 LQKENI. The CDR3 loop spans 15 amino acids. The CDR3 loop reads CASSPEGTPNEKLFF.